The rows below give T cell receptor beta chains drawn from one sample of a study of T cell changes during pregnancy in multiple sclerosis. The data were produced by immunoSEQ multiplex PCR, yet TCRdb's version contains in-frame clones alone and is incomplete. The table lists tens of thousands of clones, around 92% of them singletons, with 2% to 2.5% in the top ten. Source: peripheral blood, taken before pregnancy. The receptors were sampled from a female donor with multiple sclerosis, enrolled in a pregnancy study. Each CDR3 is given with its conserved first and last residue. D genes are given only for firm matches. Rows may omit the clone size; those that give it use once, few, many or a size class.

D: NA; V: TRBV30; size: NA; J: TRBJ1-2; CDR3: CAWSGGDGYTF; DNA: TGTGCCTGGAGTGGGGGAGATGGCTACACCTTC
D: NA; V: TRBV25-1; size: NA; J: TRBJ2-1; CDR3: CASSDGVLSSYNEQFF; DNA: TGTGCCAGCAGTGACGGGGTGCTCAGCTCCTACAATGAGCAGTTCTTC
D: TRBD1; V: TRBV5-4; size: NA; J: TRBJ1-5; CDR3: CASSLADRAQPQHF; DNA: TGTGCCAGCAGCTTGGCGGACAGGGCTCAGCCCCAGCATTTT
D: NA; V: TRBV27; size: NA; J: TRBJ2-3; CDR3: CASSLFGDTQYF; DNA: TGTGCCAGCAGCCTATTCGGGGATACGCAGTATTTT
D: NA; V: TRBV9; size: NA; J: TRBJ2-3; CDR3: CASSAVPTDTQYF; DNA: TGTGCCAGCAGCGCCGTCCCCACAGATACGCAGTATTTT
D: NA; V: TRBV10-3; size: NA; J: TRBJ1-3; CDR3: CAVAREGLTRNTIYF; DNA: TGTGCCGTTGCTCGGGAAGGGCTCACGAGAAACACCATATATTTT
D: TRBD1; V: TRBV4-3; size: NA; J: TRBJ2-5; CDR3: CASSQDGTGTTETQYF; DNA: TGCGCCAGCAGCCAAGATGGGACAGGGACGACTGAGACCCAGTACTTC
D: TRBD2; V: TRBV27; size: NA; J: TRBJ2-1; CDR3: CASSFPKLAGGPSNEQFF; DNA: TGTGCCAGCAGTTTCCCAAAATTAGCGGGAGGGCCCTCAAATGAGCAGTTCTTC
D: NA; V: TRBV11-3; size: NA; J: TRBJ2-1; CDR3: CAIEGTGSNEQFF; DNA: TGTGCAATAGAGGGAACAGGGTCCAATGAGCAGTTCTTC
D: NA; V: TRBV11-2; size: once; J: TRBJ1-1; CDR3: CASSLDRRVNTEAFF; DNA: TGTGCCAGCAGCTTAGATCGGAGGGTTAACACTGAAGCTTTCTTT
D: NA; V: TRBV27; size: NA; J: TRBJ2-7; CDR3: CASSFTRQQGPREQYF; DNA: TGTGCCAGCAGTTTCACCCGTCAGCAGGGTCCCCGGGAGCAGTACTTC
D: NA; V: TRBV15; size: NA; J: TRBJ2-7; CDR3: CATSPGPLGVTTYEQYF; DNA: TGTGCCACCAGCCCAGGGCCTCTAGGGGTAACCACCTACGAGCAGTACTTC
D: NA; V: TRBV14; size: NA; J: TRBJ1-4; CDR3: CASSLKSGSGEKLFF; DNA: TGTGCCAGCAGCCTGAAAAGTGGATCGGGTGAAAAACTGTTTTTT
D: TRBD2; V: TRBV19; size: NA; J: TRBJ2-5; CDR3: CASSIGAGGPMETQYF; DNA: TGTGCCAGTAGTATCGGAGCGGGAGGGCCTATGGAGACCCAGTACTTC
D: NA; V: TRBV5-1; size: NA; J: TRBJ2-7; CDR3: CASSLGPGNYEEQYF; DNA: TGCGCCAGCAGCTTGGGTCCAGGGAACTACGAGGAGCAGTACTTC
D: NA; V: TRBV5-1; size: NA; J: TRBJ1-1; CDR3: CASSLDMNTEAFF; DNA: TGCGCCAGCAGCTTGGACATGAACACTGAAGCTTTCTTT
D: TRBD2; V: TRBV28; size: once; J: TRBJ2-1; CDR3: CASSLRGGGGDEQFF; DNA: TGTGCCAGCAGTTTACGCGGCGGGGGAGGAGACGAGCAGTTCTTC
D: TRBD2; V: TRBV7-9; size: NA; J: TRBJ2-1; CDR3: CASSLISGRNNEQFF; DNA: TGTGCCAGCAGCTTAATTAGCGGGAGAAACAATGAGCAGTTCTTC
D: NA; V: TRBV7-2; size: NA; J: TRBJ2-1; CDR3: CASSLAHAGGSYNEQFF; DNA: TGTGCCAGCAGCTTAGCGCATGCGGGTGGCTCCTACAATGAGCAGTTCTTC
D: TRBD2; V: TRBV13; size: NA; J: TRBJ2-3; CDR3: CASSSFLPRTSGSPDTQYF; DNA: TGTGCCAGCAGCTCCTTTTTACCTCGGACTAGCGGGAGCCCAGATACGCAGTATTTT
D: TRBD2; V: TRBV5-1; size: NA; J: TRBJ2-1; CDR3: CASSSLASGNGEQFF; DNA: TGCGCCAGCAGCTCCCTAGCGAGCGGGAACGGTGAGCAGTTCTTC
D: TRBD2; V: TRBV7-9; size: NA; J: TRBJ2-1; CDR3: CAAGLADNEQFF; DNA: TGTGCCGCTGGACTAGCGGACAATGAGCAGTTCTTC
D: NA; V: TRBV27; size: NA; J: TRBJ1-3; CDR3: CASSFRDPQSSGNTIYF; DNA: TGTGCCAGCAGTTTTCGGGATCCTCAGAGCTCTGGAAACACCATATATTTT
D: NA; V: TRBV27; size: NA; J: TRBJ2-1; CDR3: CASSFGTGSGNEQFF; DNA: TGTGCCAGCAGTTTCGGGACCGGGAGTGGAAATGAGCAGTTCTTC
D: TRBD1; V: TRBV29-1; size: few; J: TRBJ2-7; CDR3: CSVASRGIYEQYF; DNA: TGCAGCGTTGCCTCCAGGGGGATCTACGAGCAGTACTTC
D: NA; V: TRBV27; size: NA; J: TRBJ2-2; CDR3: CASMLKGIGAGELFF; DNA: TGTGCCAGCATGCTAAAGGGGATAGGGGCCGGGGAGCTGTTTTTT
D: TRBD1; V: TRBV2; size: NA; J: TRBJ2-6; CDR3: CASLMDRGRSSGANVLTF; DNA: TGTGCCAGCCTGATGGACAGGGGGCGCTCCTCTGGGGCCAACGTCCTGACTTTC
D: TRBD2; V: TRBV5-1; size: NA; J: TRBJ2-2; CDR3: CASSLGASGATGELFF; DNA: TGCGCCAGCAGCTTGGGGGCTAGCGGGGCAACCGGGGAGCTGTTTTTT
D: TRBD2; V: TRBV9; size: NA; J: TRBJ2-3; CDR3: CASSVQGATSGITDTQYF; DNA: TGTGCCAGCAGCGTACAGGGGGCAACTAGCGGGATCACAGATACGCAGTATTTT
D: NA; V: TRBV15; size: NA; J: TRBJ2-7; CDR3: CATSRDGSSYEQYF; DNA: TGTGCCACCAGCAGAGATGGCAGCTCCTACGAGCAGTACTTC
D: NA; V: TRBV9; size: NA; J: TRBJ2-1; CDR3: CASSVGVASSSYNEQFF; DNA: TGTGCCAGCAGCGTAGGTGTAGCGTCCAGCTCCTACAATGAGCAGTTCTTC
D: TRBD2; V: TRBV5-1; size: NA; J: TRBJ2-7; CDR3: CASRLAGVSIEQYF; DNA: TGCGCCAGTCGACTAGCGGGAGTTTCTATCGAGCAGTACTTC
D: NA; V: TRBV2; size: NA; J: TRBJ1-4; CDR3: CASYPSGFSNEKLFF; DNA: TGTGCCAGCTATCCCTCGGGGTTTTCTAATGAAAAACTGTTTTTT
D: NA; V: TRBV7-9; size: NA; J: TRBJ1-1; CDR3: CASSLQNTEAFF; DNA: TGTGCCAGCAGCTTACAGAACACTGAAGCTTTCTTT
D: NA; V: TRBV28; size: once; J: TRBJ2-3; CDR3: CASSSQYDSTDTQYF; DNA: TGTGCCAGCAGTTCGCAATACGACAGTACAGATACGCAGTATTTT
D: NA; V: TRBV28; size: NA; J: TRBJ2-7; CDR3: CASRVFSRSYEQYF; DNA: TGTGCCAGCAGGGTCTTTAGCCGATCCTACGAGCAGTACTTC
D: NA; V: TRBV29-1; size: NA; J: TRBJ2-2; CDR3: CSVVRAAGELFF; DNA: TGCAGCGTAGTCAGGGCCGCCGGGGAGCTGTTTTTT
D: TRBD2; V: TRBV11-2; size: NA; J: TRBJ2-2; CDR3: CASTLTSGSIAGELFF; DNA: TGTGCCAGCACCCTGACTAGCGGGAGTATCGCCGGGGAGCTGTTTTTT
D: TRBD1; V: TRBV7-9; size: NA; J: TRBJ1-4; CDR3: CASSLGTGYEKLFF; DNA: TGTGCCAGCAGCTTAGGGACAGGGTATGAAAAACTGTTTTTT
D: NA; V: TRBV21-1; size: NA; J: TRBJ2-3; CDR3: CASSILDRASTDTQYF; DNA: TGTGCCAGCAGCATACTGGACAGGGCTAGCACAGATACGCAGTATTTT
D: TRBD1; V: TRBV6-6; size: once; J: TRBJ2-7; CDR3: CASSYELGTGGYEQYF; DNA: TGTGCCAGCAGTTACGAGTTAGGGACAGGGGGCTACGAGCAGTACTTC
D: TRBD1; V: TRBV28; size: NA; J: TRBJ1-5; CDR3: CASQITGGNQPQHF; DNA: TGTGCCAGCCAAATTACAGGGGGCAATCAGCCCCAGCATTTT
D: NA; V: TRBV10-3; size: NA; J: TRBJ2-7; CDR3: CAISGRDSLYEQYF; DNA: TGTGCCATCAGTGGCCGGGACTCATTATACGAGCAGTACTTC
D: NA; V: TRBV7-9; size: NA; J: TRBJ2-1; CDR3: CASSSPGTRADEQFF; DNA: TGTGCCAGCAGCTCACCCGGCACGAGGGCCGATGAGCAGTTCTTC
D: TRBD1; V: TRBV5-6; size: NA; J: TRBJ1-1; CDR3: CASSWGDSKAFF; DNA: TGTGCCAGCAGCTGGGGGGACAGCAAAGCTTTCTTT
D: TRBD1; V: TRBV7-2; size: few; J: TRBJ2-3; CDR3: CASSSGQGHTDTQYF; DNA: TGTGCCAGCAGCTCGGGACAGGGACATACAGATACGCAGTATTTT
D: TRBD1; V: TRBV5-1; size: NA; J: TRBJ2-3; CDR3: CASSPTGGADTQYF; DNA: TGCGCCAGCAGTCCTACAGGGGGCGCGGATACGCAGTATTTT
D: NA; V: TRBV7-2; size: NA; J: TRBJ2-5; CDR3: CASSRPWSGGDWETQYF; DNA: TGTGCCAGCAGCCGACCATGGAGCGGAGGGGACTGGGAGACCCAGTACTTC
D: NA; V: TRBV12-5; size: few; J: TRBJ2-2; CDR3: CASGLVVRGNTGELFF; DNA: TGTGCTAGTGGTTTGGTAGTTAGGGGGAACACCGGGGAGCTGTTTTTT
D: NA; V: TRBV6-6; size: NA; J: TRBJ1-1; CDR3: CASSKRTQENTEAFF; DNA: TGTGCCAGCAGCAAAAGGACACAAGAAAACACTGAAGCTTTCTTT
D: NA; V: TRBV28; size: NA; J: TRBJ2-2; CDR3: CASRGQRETGELFF; DNA: TGTGCCAGCAGAGGACAGAGAGAAACCGGGGAGCTGTTTTTT
D: TRBD1; V: TRBV5-1; size: NA; J: TRBJ1-2; CDR3: CASSLGDRLPSRGYTF; DNA: TGCGCCAGCAGCTTGGGGGACAGGCTACCATCAAGGGGCTACACCTTC
D: NA; V: TRBV7-7; size: NA; J: TRBJ2-1; CDR3: CASSPTEVGGQFF; DNA: TGTGCTAGCAGCCCAACTGAGGTCGGTGGGCAGTTCTTC